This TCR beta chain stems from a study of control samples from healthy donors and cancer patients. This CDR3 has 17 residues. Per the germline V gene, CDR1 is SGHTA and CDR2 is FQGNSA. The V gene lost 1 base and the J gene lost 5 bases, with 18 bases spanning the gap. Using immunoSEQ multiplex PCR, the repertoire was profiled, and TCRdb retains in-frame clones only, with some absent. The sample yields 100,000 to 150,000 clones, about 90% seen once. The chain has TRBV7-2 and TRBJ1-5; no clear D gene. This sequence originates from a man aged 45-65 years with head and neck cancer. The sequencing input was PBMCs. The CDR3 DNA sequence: TGTGCCAGCAGCTTAGGTGGGCCACCCGAGCCGCATCAGCCCCAGCATTTT. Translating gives CASSLGGPPEPHQPQHF.